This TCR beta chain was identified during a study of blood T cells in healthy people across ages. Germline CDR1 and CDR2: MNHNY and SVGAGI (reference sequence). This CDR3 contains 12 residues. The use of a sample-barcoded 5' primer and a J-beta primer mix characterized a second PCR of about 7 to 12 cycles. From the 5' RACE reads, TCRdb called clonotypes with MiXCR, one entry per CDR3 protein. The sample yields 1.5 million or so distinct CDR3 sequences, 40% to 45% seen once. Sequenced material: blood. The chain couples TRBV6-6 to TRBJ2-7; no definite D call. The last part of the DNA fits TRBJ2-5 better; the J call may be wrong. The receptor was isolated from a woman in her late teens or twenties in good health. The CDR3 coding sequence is TGTGCCAGCCGAAAACAAGAGGAGACCCAGTACTTC. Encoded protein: CASRKQEETQYF.